These T cell receptor beta chains were read from a single sample in a study of cytomegalovirus exposure and HLA in healthy donors. The repertoire was sequenced with immunoSEQ multiplex PCR; TCRdb's copy has only in-frame clones and lacks some. There are fewer than 250,000 clones in the sample; around 83% occur only once, and roughly 1.5% lies in the top ten. The sequencing input was PBMCs. All receptors come from a girl aged 5-17 years in good health and CMV-seronegative. The CDR3 runs from the conserved cysteine through the conserved F or W. The D gene is left open where the match is weak. Size tells how often a clone was seen (once, few, many) or the class of an expanded clone, and some rows leave it out.

j_gene: TRBJ2-1; d_gene: TRBD2; abundance: -; v_gene: TRBV5-1; len: 15; CDR3aa: CASSLKLAGYNEQFF; CDR3nt: TGCGCCAGCAGTTTAAAGCTAGCGGGGTACAATGAGCAGTTCTTC
j_gene: TRBJ2-5; d_gene: TRBD2; abundance: -; v_gene: TRBV9; len: 17; CDR3aa: CASSVGLAGGLGETQYF; CDR3nt: TGTGCCAGCAGCGTGGGACTAGCGGGGGGGCTGGGAGAGACCCAGTACTTC
j_gene: TRBJ1-2; d_gene: -; abundance: -; v_gene: TRBV19; len: 16; CDR3aa: CASSIGDGQYIHGYTF; CDR3nt: TGTGCCAGTAGTATTGGAGACGGACAATACATCCATGGCTACACCTTC
j_gene: TRBJ1-5; d_gene: -; abundance: -; v_gene: TRBV11-1; len: 14; CDR3aa: CASSVRGQNQPQHF; CDR3nt: TGTGCCAGCAGCGTCAGGGGACAAAATCAGCCCCAGCATTTT
j_gene: TRBJ2-7; d_gene: -; abundance: -; v_gene: TRBV29-1; len: 12; CDR3aa: CSVSGRGYEQYF; CDR3nt: TGCAGCGTTTCGGGGAGAGGCTACGAGCAGTACTTC
j_gene: TRBJ2-3; d_gene: TRBD2; abundance: -; v_gene: TRBV5-4; len: 16; CDR3aa: CASSSDLAGDTDTQYF; CDR3nt: TGTGCCAGCAGCTCCGATCTAGCGGGAGATACAGATACGCAGTATTTT
j_gene: TRBJ2-1; d_gene: -; abundance: -; v_gene: TRBV27; len: 14; CDR3aa: CASSAAGKPNEQFF; CDR3nt: TGTGCCAGCAGTGCCGCCGGGAAGCCCAATGAGCAGTTCTTC
j_gene: TRBJ2-7; d_gene: -; abundance: -; v_gene: TRBV15; len: 14; CDR3aa: CATSRDRGTYEQYF; CDR3nt: TGTGCCACCAGCAGAGATCGTGGCACCTACGAGCAGTACTTC
j_gene: TRBJ2-7; d_gene: TRBD1; abundance: -; v_gene: TRBV14; len: 14; CDR3aa: CARRPGQVSYEQYF; CDR3nt: TGTGCCAGAAGACCGGGACAGGTCTCCTACGAGCAGTACTTC
j_gene: TRBJ2-7; d_gene: TRBD1; abundance: -; v_gene: TRBV9; len: 14; CDR3aa: CASSKGDRAYEQYF; CDR3nt: TGTGCCAGCAGTAAGGGGGACAGGGCCTACGAGCAGTACTTC
j_gene: TRBJ1-6; d_gene: -; abundance: -; v_gene: TRBV5-6; len: 16; CDR3aa: CASSSWGVRIDSPLHF; CDR3nt: TGTGCCAGCAGCTCCTGGGGGGTACGGATAGATTCACCCCTCCACTTT
j_gene: TRBJ1-2; d_gene: -; abundance: once; v_gene: TRBV19; len: 15; CDR3aa: CASSITATGNYGYTF; CDR3nt: TGTGCCAGTAGTATAACTGCAACAGGGAACTATGGCTACACCTTC
j_gene: TRBJ2-7; d_gene: -; abundance: -; v_gene: TRBV14; len: 15; CDR3aa: CASSQDTGYPYEQYF; CDR3nt: TGTGCCAGCAGCCAAGATACCGGGTATCCCTACGAGCAGTACTTC
j_gene: TRBJ2-4; d_gene: -; abundance: -; v_gene: TRBV2; len: 15; CDR3aa: CASSDVRLAKNIQYF; CDR3nt: TGTGCCAGCAGTGACGTGCGTTTAGCCAAAAACATTCAGTACTTC
j_gene: TRBJ1-2; d_gene: -; abundance: -; v_gene: TRBV5-4; len: 13; CDR3aa: CASSFGGNYGYTF; CDR3nt: TGTGCCAGCAGCTTCGGCGGGAACTATGGCTACACCTTC
j_gene: TRBJ2-6; d_gene: -; abundance: -; v_gene: TRBV9; len: 14; CDR3aa: CASSAYSGANVLTF; CDR3nt: TGTGCCAGCAGCGCCTACTCTGGGGCCAACGTCCTGACTTTC
j_gene: TRBJ2-7; d_gene: -; abundance: -; v_gene: TRBV7-2; len: 12; CDR3aa: CASGGATHEQYF; CDR3nt: TGTGCCAGCGGGGGGGCCACCCACGAGCAGTACTTC
j_gene: TRBJ1-2; d_gene: -; abundance: -; v_gene: TRBV10-3; len: 17; CDR3aa: CAISEWGGPAASYGYTF; CDR3nt: TGTGCCATCAGTGAGTGGGGAGGGCCAGCAGCTTCATATGGCTACACCTTC
j_gene: TRBJ2-1; d_gene: TRBD2; abundance: -; v_gene: TRBV5-1; len: 16; CDR3aa: CASSIRTRTSYNEQFF; CDR3nt: TGCGCCAGCAGCATCCGGACTAGAACCTCCTACAATGAGCAGTTCTTC
j_gene: TRBJ1-1; d_gene: -; abundance: -; v_gene: TRBV27; len: 14; CDR3aa: CASTPGQSVTEAFF; CDR3nt: TGTGCCAGCACCCCAGGACAGTCGGTCACTGAAGCTTTCTTT
j_gene: TRBJ1-2; d_gene: TRBD1; abundance: -; v_gene: TRBV2; len: 14; CDR3aa: CASRRQGTNYGYTF; CDR3nt: TGTGCCAGCAGAAGACAGGGAACTAACTATGGCTACACCTTC
j_gene: TRBJ2-7; d_gene: TRBD1; abundance: -; v_gene: TRBV19; len: 15; CDR3aa: CASSRTGTGIYEQYF; CDR3nt: TGTGCCAGTAGTAGGACCGGGACAGGGATCTACGAGCAGTACTTC
j_gene: TRBJ1-1; d_gene: -; abundance: -; v_gene: TRBV10-3; len: 15; CDR3aa: CAISKEDSGGTEAFF; CDR3nt: TGTGCCATCAGTAAGGAGGACAGTGGGGGCACTGAAGCTTTCTTT
j_gene: TRBJ1-5; d_gene: -; abundance: -; v_gene: TRBV6-6; len: 11; CDR3aa: CASSHDQPQHF; CDR3nt: TGTGCCAGCAGCCATGATCAGCCCCAGCATTTT
j_gene: TRBJ2-3; d_gene: -; abundance: -; v_gene: TRBV5-1; len: 15; CDR3aa: CASRQNIASTDTQYF; CDR3nt: TGCGCCAGCAGACAAAACATTGCTAGCACAGATACGCAGTATTTT
j_gene: TRBJ1-1; d_gene: -; abundance: few; v_gene: TRBV6-5; len: 13; CDR3aa: CASNSHRNTEAFF; CDR3nt: TGTGCCAGCAATTCCCACAGGAACACTGAAGCTTTCTTT
j_gene: TRBJ1-6; d_gene: -; abundance: -; v_gene: TRBV28; len: 14; CDR3aa: CASRPEGWNSPLHF; CDR3nt: TGTGCCAGCAGACCGGAGGGGTGGAATTCACCCCTCCACTTT
j_gene: TRBJ1-4; d_gene: -; abundance: few; v_gene: TRBV19; len: 13; CDR3aa: CASGPLTNEKLFF; CDR3nt: TGTGCCAGTGGCCCCTTAACTAATGAAAAACTGTTTTTT
j_gene: TRBJ1-4; d_gene: -; abundance: -; v_gene: TRBV6-5; len: 14; CDR3aa: CASSRKTDNEKLFF; CDR3nt: TGTGCCAGCAGTCGAAAGACAGATAATGAAAAACTGTTTTTT
j_gene: TRBJ2-7; d_gene: -; abundance: -; v_gene: TRBV5-1; len: 16; CDR3aa: CASSLASSRGNYEQYF; CDR3nt: TGCGCCAGCAGCTTGGCCTCGAGCAGGGGAAACTACGAGCAGTACTTC
j_gene: TRBJ2-7; d_gene: -; abundance: -; v_gene: TRBV5-1; len: 15; CDR3aa: CASSLRSGLKYEQYF; CDR3nt: TGCGCCAGCAGCTTAAGGAGCGGGTTAAAATACGAGCAGTACTTC
j_gene: TRBJ1-2; d_gene: TRBD1; abundance: -; v_gene: TRBV30; len: 11; CDR3aa: CAWRTGRGYTF; CDR3nt: TGTGCCTGGAGGACAGGGCGCGGCTACACCTTC
j_gene: TRBJ1-4; d_gene: -; abundance: few; v_gene: TRBV4-2; len: 15; CDR3aa: CASSQVTASNEKLFF; CDR3nt: TGTGCCAGCAGCCAAGTTACAGCCTCTAATGAAAAACTGTTTTTT
j_gene: TRBJ2-7; d_gene: TRBD1; abundance: -; v_gene: TRBV11-3; len: 14; CDR3aa: CASSLHRGTYEQYF; CDR3nt: TGTGCCAGCAGCCTACACAGGGGAACCTACGAGCAGTACTTC
j_gene: TRBJ2-1; d_gene: -; abundance: once; v_gene: TRBV7-3; len: 13; CDR3aa: CASSPNWGGEQFF; CDR3nt: TGTGCCAGCAGCCCGAATTGGGGCGGTGAGCAGTTCTTC
j_gene: TRBJ1-1; d_gene: -; abundance: -; v_gene: TRBV19; len: 13; CDR3aa: CASSLRGNTEAFF; CDR3nt: TGTGCCAGTAGCTTAAGGGGTAACACTGAAGCTTTCTTT
j_gene: TRBJ1-2; d_gene: -; abundance: once; v_gene: TRBV28; len: 16; CDR3aa: CASSPGGGATNYGYTF; CDR3nt: TGTGCCAGCAGCCCGGGTGGGGGGGCGACTAACTATGGCTACACCTTC
j_gene: TRBJ1-2; d_gene: TRBD1; abundance: -; v_gene: TRBV6-1; len: 13; CDR3aa: CASSRDRGYGYTF; CDR3nt: TGTGCCAGCAGTCGGGACAGGGGATATGGCTACACCTTC
j_gene: TRBJ1-2; d_gene: -; abundance: -; v_gene: TRBV28; len: 13; CDR3aa: CASSGGAGYGYTF; CDR3nt: TGTGCCAGCAGCGGTGGCGCGGGGTATGGCTACACCTTC
j_gene: TRBJ2-1; d_gene: TRBD2; abundance: few; v_gene: TRBV5-4; len: 14; CDR3aa: CASSLGYTSGEQFF; CDR3nt: TGTGCCAGCAGCTTGGGATATACTAGCGGCGAGCAGTTCTTC
j_gene: TRBJ2-3; d_gene: TRBD2; abundance: -; v_gene: TRBV5-6; len: 16; CDR3aa: CASIFGGTLTEDTQYF; CDR3nt: TGTGCCAGCATTTTCGGGGGGACTCTGACGGAGGATACGCAGTATTTT
j_gene: TRBJ1-1; d_gene: -; abundance: -; v_gene: TRBV28; len: 14; CDR3aa: CASSYYSRNTEAFF; CDR3nt: TGTGCCAGCAGTTACTATTCGCGGAACACTGAAGCTTTCTTT
j_gene: TRBJ1-1; d_gene: TRBD1; abundance: few; v_gene: TRBV28; len: 13; CDR3aa: CASRQGARTEAFF; CDR3nt: TGTGCCAGCAGACAGGGGGCGCGAACTGAAGCTTTCTTT
j_gene: TRBJ2-7; d_gene: -; abundance: -; v_gene: TRBV2; len: 14; CDR3aa: CASSEAPRVHEQYF; CDR3nt: TGTGCCAGCAGTGAAGCGCCCAGGGTTCACGAGCAGTACTTC
j_gene: TRBJ1-5; d_gene: TRBD1; abundance: -; v_gene: TRBV19; len: 15; CDR3aa: CASSTQQGLNQPRHF; CDR3nt: TGTGCCAGTAGTACCCAACAGGGGCTTAATCAGCCCCGGCATTTT
j_gene: TRBJ1-2; d_gene: -; abundance: -; v_gene: TRBV18; len: 14; CDR3aa: CASSPQGANYGYTF; CDR3nt: TGTGCCAGCTCACCACAGGGGGCTAACTATGGCTACACCTTC
j_gene: TRBJ1-1; d_gene: -; abundance: -; v_gene: TRBV27; len: 17; CDR3aa: CASSLNLRQLANTEAFF; CDR3nt: TGTGCCAGCAGTCTTAATCTAAGACAGCTTGCGAACACTGAAGCTTTCTTT
j_gene: TRBJ1-6; d_gene: -; abundance: -; v_gene: TRBV19; len: 15; CDR3aa: CASSPSRGSNSPLHF; CDR3nt: TGTGCCAGTAGTCCCTCGCGAGGAAGTAATTCACCCCTCCACTTT
j_gene: TRBJ1-3; d_gene: -; abundance: once; v_gene: TRBV28; len: 15; CDR3aa: CASSLEQDPGNTIYF; CDR3nt: TGTGCCAGCAGCTTAGAACAGGACCCTGGAAACACCATATATTTT
j_gene: TRBJ1-3; d_gene: -; abundance: -; v_gene: TRBV10-3; len: 17; CDR3aa: CAISESPLTASGNTIYF; CDR3nt: TGTGCCATCAGTGAGTCACCGCTGACAGCCAGCGGAAACACCATATATTTT